This TCR beta chain was documented in a study of radiation and T cells in renal cell carcinoma (dated by TCRdb to the early 2020s). In the study overall: The samples were drawn from a clinical trial, where primary renal cell carcinomas were treated with 15 Gy of stereotactic body radiation therapy and then removed by nephrectomy 4 weeks afterward. In total, roughly 52 samples, comprising 25 or so tumors and roughly 27 peripheral blood samples, were subjected to TCR beta sequencing. Across all 50 or so samples, around 4,000,000 unique CDR3 nucleotide sequences, encoding approximately 2.5 million unique CDR3 amino acid sequences, were identified. Study-level results and caveats: The single-armed trial design could not address effects of radiation dose or scheduling on the TCR repertoire. Because no pretreatment tumor biopsies were available, whether clonotypes were present in the tumor at baseline could not be determined. Blood repertoire dynamics were not followed beyond 4 weeks after treatment. An increase in top tumor clonotypes in blood was observed from baseline to 2 weeks post-radiation, followed by contraction by 4 weeks, which was taken to suggest transient expansion of tumor-resident clones.

TCR beta libraries were generated from genomic DNA with the immunoSEQ kit, following the manufacturer's recommendations. Library preparation used a first multiplex PCR with proprietary primers, then a second PCR adding unique barcodes, with bead cleanups after each round. Each sample batch included a kit-provided positive control reaction and a negative control reaction. The final libraries were assessed on an Agilent 4200 TapeStation D1000 ScreenTape, pooled by volume, and quantified by qPCR. An Illumina NextSeq500 fitted with a MidOutput 150-cycle cartridge performed the sequencing, running 156 Read1 cycles and 15 Index1 cycles with the kit's custom primers. The pooled library was loaded at 1.0 pM, and approximately 20% PhiX control was spiked in. In the source study's methods: The vendor-processed data were analyzed in R, and a clonotype was defined as all T cells that share the same CDR3 nucleotide sequence. In the clone abundance analyses, frequencies in each sample were normalized to that sample's 10,000 most abundant clones. Before analysis, public T cell clones were removed, and these numbered fewer than six per sample on average. Tumor-enriched clonotypes and baseline blood-enriched clonotypes were defined as those with an abundance difference of at least 32-fold between compartments. A beta-binomial differential abundance model was used to identify clonotypes that expanded or contracted between blood time points. Tumor-blood repertoire similarity was measured with the Baroni-Urbani and Buser coefficient, and groups were compared using two-tailed Wilcoxon tests in R. TCRdb mirrors the immuneACCESS table, restricted to in-frame sequences. Some clones are absent from its copies; in checked studies, under half trace to an unresolved V gene, and the reason for the others is unknown. Clone size and the V and J calls come from that table; the DNA yielded D and trimming. The sample records 60,000 to 80,000 clones, 82% of which are singletons. The biggest ten clones account for 5.8% of the sample.

The time point label corresponds to: blood 2 weeks post-SBRT. The treatment or condition label on this specimen signifies: 15 Gy SBRT to primary tumor, nephrectomy 4 weeks later. To follow tumor-enriched clonotypes, serial peripheral blood was collected from radiation-treated patients at baseline and at 2 weeks and 4 weeks after SBRT. Every patient's renal cell carcinoma showed clear cell pathology. The QIAamp DNA Blood Mini Kit (Qiagen) was used to prepare genomic DNA for TCR sequencing. Samples were included in the analyses only if all quality control checks were passed. As to this clone: Its antigen is currently not known. No quality values exist for individual bases; no much larger clone is one base distant.

Here V drops 5 bases and J drops 6 bases, and the junction holds 3 bases not matched to any gene. In the germline V gene, CDR1 corresponds to SGHTA and CDR2 to FQGTGA. Including the terminal cysteine and phenylalanine, the CDR3 comprises 16 residues. This entry keeps only the CDR3 DNA: 48 bases, framed from base 1. This clonotype was sampled from a man between 60 and 75 years old with renal cell carcinoma. The sequence joins TRBV7-3 to TRBJ2-2; the central 16 bases match TRBD2. Sequenced material: blood, taken from a patient whose treatment included radiotherapy and nephrectomy. For the CDR3, the sequence is CASSQGTSGRAGELFF. Read as DNA, the sequence is TGTGCCAGCAGCCAAGGGACTAGCGGGAGGGCCGGGGAGCTGTTTTTT.